Listed below are T cell receptor beta chains from one sample, sequenced in a study of T cell changes during pregnancy in multiple sclerosis. Sequencing used immunoSEQ multiplex PCR; TCRdb keeps in-frame clones, though not all of them. Found here are about 36,000 clones, roughly 92% of them singletons; the top ten hold 1.2%. The sequencing sample was made of PBMCs (not recorded whether the cells were cultured). The receptors originated from a female donor with multiple sclerosis, enrolled in a pregnancy study. Each CDR3 is given with its conserved first and last residue. D genes are given only for firm matches. Only part of the rows carry a size: once, few, many, or a class if the clone is expanded.

J gene,clone size,V gene,D gene,CDR3 length,CDR3 DNA,CDR3 protein
TRBJ2-2,.,TRBV29-1,.,11,TGCAGCGTGAGGAACGCCGGGGAGCTGTTTTTT,CSVRNAGELFF
TRBJ2-1,.,TRBV2,TRBD2,15,TGTGCCAGCACCCAGAGAGCGGGAGAGACCAATGAGCAGTTCTTC,CASTQRAGETNEQFF
TRBJ2-1,.,TRBV18,.,13,TGTGCCAGCTCACCGACGCAGGGCGAGGAGCAGTTCTTC,CASSPTQGEEQFF
TRBJ2-3,.,TRBV4-1,.,11,TGCGCCAGCAGAGGTACAGATACGCAGTATTTT,CASRGTDTQYF
TRBJ1-2,few,TRBV25-1,TRBD1,13,TGTGCCAGCAGTGACCGGACAGGGTATGGCTACACCTTC,CASSDRTGYGYTF
TRBJ2-5,.,TRBV27,.,14,TGTGCCAGCAGTTTAATGGACGCCCAAGAGACCCAGTACTTC,CASSLMDAQETQYF
TRBJ2-5,.,TRBV28,TRBD2,17,TGTGCCAGCAGCCTCCTACTGAGCGGGAGAGTTAAAGAGACCCAGTACTTC,CASSLLLSGRVKETQYF
TRBJ2-1,.,TRBV28,.,15,TGTGCCAGCAGTCCCATGCCCTCCGCCTGGCCTGAGCAGTTCTTC,CASSPMPSAWPEQFF
TRBJ2-7,.,TRBV5-1,TRBD2,15,TGCGCCAGCAATGGAGGGAGGGAACTCTCCTACGAGCAGTACTTC,CASNGGRELSYEQYF
TRBJ1-2,.,TRBV14,.,13,TGTGCCAGCAGCCAAGCGGGGGAACACGGCTACACCTTC,CASSQAGEHGYTF
TRBJ2-6,.,TRBV30,TRBD1,15,TGTGCCTGGAGCCATGACAGGGCTGGGGCCAACGTCCTGACTTTC,CAWSHDRAGANVLTF
TRBJ2-7,.,TRBV27,.,12,TGTGCCAGCAGTTACAACTCCTACGAGCAGTACTTC,CASSYNSYEQYF
TRBJ1-5,.,TRBV18,.,15,TGTGCCAGCTCACCAGAAGGGGGTAGCAATCAGCCCCAGCATTTT,CASSPEGGSNQPQHF
TRBJ1-4,.,TRBV28,TRBD1,14,TGTGCCAGCAACGGACAGGGGCAGGGTGAAAAACTGTTTTTT,CASNGQGQGEKLFF
TRBJ1-1,.,TRBV10-3,.,13,TGTGCCAGCGAGACGGACATGAACACTGAAGCTTTCTTT,CASETDMNTEAFF
TRBJ2-4,.,TRBV6-1,TRBD2,12,TGTGCCAGCATGGACGCTAGCGGGACCCGATGCTTC,CASMDASGTRCF
TRBJ2-1,.,TRBV7-3,.,14,TGTGCCAGCAGCTTAACTCCTACCTACAATGAGCAGTTCTTC,CASSLTPTYNEQFF
TRBJ2-7,.,TRBV4-2,.,14,TGTGCCAGCAGCCAAGCATCGGTAGCCTACGAGCAGTACTTC,CASSQASVAYEQYF
TRBJ2-3,.,TRBV5-4,TRBD2,15,TGTGCCAGCAGCCCCGGACTAGCGCGCACAGATACGCAGTATTTT,CASSPGLARTDTQYF
TRBJ1-1,.,TRBV9,.,13,TGTGCCAGCAGCGTAGGGTCGAACACTGAAGCTTTCTTT,CASSVGSNTEAFF
TRBJ1-1,.,TRBV19,.,12,TGTGCCAGTAGTACACCGAGGGGTAGAGCTTTCTTT,CASSTPRGRAFF
TRBJ2-2,.,TRBV28,.,14,TGTGCCAGCAGTTATCCCACAGTCACCGGGGAGCTGTTTTTT,CASSYPTVTGELFF
TRBJ2-1,.,TRBV19,TRBD1,17,TGTGCCAGTAGTATTCCCACTGACAGGGTAGGGTACAATGAGCAGTTCTTC,CASSIPTDRVGYNEQFF
TRBJ2-7,.,TRBV7-2,.,12,TGTGCCAGCAGCCCCTTCGGAGGCGAGCAGTACTTC,CASSPFGGEQYF
TRBJ2-2,few,TRBV19,TRBD2,15,TGTGCCAGCCTCCCAGCGGGAGCCCCCACCGGGGAGCTGTTTTTT,CASLPAGAPTGELFF
TRBJ2-3,.,TRBV9,TRBD2,17,TGTGCCAGCAGCGTTTTGAGCGGGAGGGCCGTTCGGGATACGCAGTATTTT,CASSVLSGRAVRDTQYF
TRBJ1-2,.,TRBV28,TRBD1,15,TGTGCCAGCAGTCACCCGGGACAGGGGGCGCGTGGCTACACCTTC,CASSHPGQGARGYTF
TRBJ2-3,few,TRBV11-2,.,15,TGTGCCAGCAGCCACGGGAACAAGGGAACAGATACGCAGTATTTT,CASSHGNKGTDTQYF
TRBJ2-5,.,TRBV6-5,.,12,TGTGCCAGCAGTTTTGGGGAAGAGACCCAGTACTTC,CASSFGEETQYF
TRBJ1-1,.,TRBV5-1,TRBD1,18,TGCGCCAGCAGCCGGGGGAGGGGACAGGGGAATTTGAACACTGAAGCTTTCTTT,CASSRGRGQGNLNTEAFF
TRBJ2-7,.,TRBV5-6,.,16,TGTGCCAGCAGCTTTGGTTGGGAGGCGAACTACTACGAGCAGTACTTC,CASSFGWEANYYEQYF
TRBJ2-5,.,TRBV2,TRBD1,15,TGTGCCAGCAGAGCGGACAGGGGGCACGTAGAGACCCAGTACTTC,CASRADRGHVETQYF
TRBJ1-1,.,TRBV10-3,.,16,TGTGCCATCAGTGAGGGGCAGGGCGGCACGAACACTGAAGCTTTCTTT,CAISEGQGGTNTEAFF
TRBJ1-5,.,TRBV2,.,12,TGTGCCAGCAGTGGGGGCAATCAGCCCCAGCATTTT,CASSGGNQPQHF
TRBJ2-7,once,TRBV7-9,.,15,TGTGCCAGCAGCTTTGGCCGGGACTCTCCCTACGAGCAGTACTTC,CASSFGRDSPYEQYF
TRBJ2-7,.,TRBV18,.,14,TGTGCCAGCTCACCACCCCTAGGACCCCACGAGCAGTACTTC,CASSPPLGPHEQYF
TRBJ2-2,.,TRBV10-3,.,15,TGTGCCATCAGGCCGGGACTGATTAACACCGGGGAGCTGTTTTTT,CAIRPGLINTGELFF
TRBJ1-1,.,TRBV18,.,16,TGTGCCAGCTCACCAGCGGAGGCAGAGAAGAACACTGAAGCTTTCTTT,CASSPAEAEKNTEAFF
TRBJ2-7,.,TRBV5-1,.,13,TGCGCCAGCAGCTTGGGAGCGGGCCACGAGCAGTACTTC,CASSLGAGHEQYF
TRBJ2-2,.,TRBV6-4,TRBD2,13,TGTGCCAGTAGCGGGAGTGAAACCGGGGAGCTGTTTTTT,CASSGSETGELFF
TRBJ1-2,.,TRBV25-1,.,15,TGTGCCAGCAGTAAAACCGGGACCTCCCCTTATGGCTACACCTTC,CASSKTGTSPYGYTF
TRBJ2-7,.,TRBV14,.,17,TGTGCCAGCAGCCCCACCAGAGTCGGGCCGGGAACTCACGAGCAGTACTTC,CASSPTRVGPGTHEQYF
TRBJ2-2,.,TRBV7-2,.,15,TGTGCCAGCAGCTTACTGGTTGCGAGCACCGGGGAGCTGTTTTTT,CASSLLVASTGELFF
TRBJ2-2,once,TRBV11-2,.,14,TGTGCCAGCAGCCCGAGGACACCTCCCGGGGAGCTGTTTTTT,CASSPRTPPGELFF
TRBJ1-1,.,TRBV6-4,.,13,TGTGCCAGCAGTGTCCAAGAGAACACTGAAGCTTTCTTT,CASSVQENTEAFF
TRBJ2-5,.,TRBV4-1,.,14,TGCGCCAGCAGCCAACCGACTAGTCAAGAGACCCAGTACTTC,CASSQPTSQETQYF